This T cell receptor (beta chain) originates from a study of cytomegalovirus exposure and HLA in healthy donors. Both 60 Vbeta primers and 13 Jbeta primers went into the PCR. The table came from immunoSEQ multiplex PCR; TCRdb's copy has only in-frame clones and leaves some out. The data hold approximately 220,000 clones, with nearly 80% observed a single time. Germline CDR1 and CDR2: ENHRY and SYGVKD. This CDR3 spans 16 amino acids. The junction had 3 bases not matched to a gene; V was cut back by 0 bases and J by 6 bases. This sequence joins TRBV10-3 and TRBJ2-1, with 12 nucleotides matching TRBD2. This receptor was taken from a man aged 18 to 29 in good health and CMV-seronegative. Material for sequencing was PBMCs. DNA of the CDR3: TGTGCCATCAGTGAGTCAGGACTAGCGGGATCCAATGAGCAGTTCTTC. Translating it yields CAISESGLAGSNEQFF.